Listed here is a single T cell receptor beta chain. Antigen specificity is unknown. This entry comes from a study of blood T cells in healthy people across ages. Broader study findings: Higher diversity and more naive CD4+ cells were features of long-lived donors, compared to aged donors.

Primed by a sample-barcoded 5' primer and a J-beta primer mix, a second PCR proceeded for about 7 to 11 cycles. Every cDNA molecule bore a tag from a template-switch adaptor containing 12 random nucleotides. CDR3-containing paired-end reads numbered at least 2.5 million in each sample. One entry per CDR3 protein results from TCRdb running MiXCR on the 5' RACE reads. Here the sample spans about 970,000 distinct CDR3 sequences, roughly 51% being singletons. Germline V gene lookup returns CDR1 SGHVS and CDR2 FNYEAQ. Trimming left V 4 bases short and J 5 bases short, with 17 bases between. The CDR3 spans 15 residues. A minimum of 7 million PBMCs was isolated per sample.

The clonotype was recovered from a woman in her sixties in good health. Sequencing was carried out using blood. The chain uses TRBV7-6 and TRBJ2-5; D may be TRBD1 (8 bases). The CDR3 DNA is TGTGCCAGCAGCTCACTCAACAGGGGGGGGGAGACCCAGTACTTC. Its translation is CASSSLNRGGETQYF.